What follows are 10 T cell receptor beta chains derived from one specimen sequenced in a study of low-dose radiotherapy and immunotherapy resistance in tumors. Time point meaning: before trial treatment. cDNA synthesis used a TRAV/TRBV-specific primer set for both chains. TCR amplification ran roughly 20 PCR cycles using constant-region and V-primer adapter primers. From the reads, TCRdb called clonotypes with MiXCR, one entry per CDR3 protein. The sample records 55,000 to 70,000 distinct CDR3 sequences, approximately 26% being singletons. Sequencing was performed on PBMCs, taken before treatment. The receptors here all came from a male donor with prostate cancer.

This clonotype was detected ten times or more. This sequence joins TRBV5-5 and TRBJ2-7; possible D gene TRBD2, 5 bases. The V end lost 0 bases, the J end lost 7 bases, and 14 bases lay between the germline ends. Germline V gene data show CDR1 as SGHKS and CDR2 as YYEKEE (reference sequence). There are 14 residues in the CDR3. The CDR3 spells CASSLGVRVGEQYF. The CDR3 DNA reads as TGTGCCAGCAGCTTGGGTGTGCGGGTGGGGGAGCAGTACTTC.

This clonotype was found once. This is likely an artifact of a read error, given a far larger clone one base away. The chain links TRBV6-6 to TRBJ2-7; D gene unclear. The CDR3 covers 12 residues. Germline V CDR1 and CDR2: MNHNY, SVGAGI (reference sequence). Trimming removed 2 bases at V and 7 bases at J, with 9 bases between. The CDR3 DNA sequence: TGTGCCAGCAGTTACAGATACAATGAGCAGTACTTC. Residues: CASSYRYNEQYF.

This clonotype was recorded many times. The genes are TRBV29-1 and TRBJ1-1, with D perhaps matching TRBD1 (6 bases). The germline V gene has CDR1 SQVTM and CDR2 ANQGSEA. This CDR3 has 13 residues. The V end lost 5 bases, the J end lost 4 bases, and 14 bases lay between the germline ends. CDR3 residues: CSVSRRGGTEAFF. Here the CDR3 DNA reads TGCAGCGTTTCTAGGAGGGGGGGCACTGAAGCTTTCTTT.

V and J are TRBV10-1 and TRBJ2-3, with D perhaps assigned TRBD1 or TRBD2 (6 bases each). The V gene's germline CDR1 is WNHNN and CDR2 SYGVQD (reference sequence). V lost 8 bases to trimming and J lost 4 bases, with 13 bases between them. This CDR3 contains 13 residues. The CDR3 reads CASGRGGADTQYF. For the CDR3, the DNA is TGCGCCAGCGGCAGGGGAGGTGCAGATACGCAGTATTTT.

Notes on this clonotype: A far larger clone is only one base removed, so a read error is likely. The chain links TRBV29-1 to TRBJ2-4; D may correspond to TRBD1 or TRBD2 (5 bases each). The V end lost 3 bases, the J end lost 13 bases, and 13 bases lay between the germline ends. The CDR3 has 11 amino acids. Germline lookup yields CDR1 SQVTM and CDR2 ANQGSEA. CDR3 in DNA: TGCAGCGTTGACCGGGGCTCTGAGCAGTACTTC. Its protein is CSVDRGSEQYF.

There are many counts of this clonotype. The chain employs TRBV3-1 and TRBJ2-2, with D possibly being TRBD1 (5 bases). V dropped 2 bases and J dropped 0 bases, with 7 bases sitting between them. Germline V gene lookup returns CDR1 LGHDT and CDR2 YNNKEL (reference sequence). CDR3 length equals 15 residues. The CDR3 DNA follows: TGTGCCAGCAGCCAAAACAGGCCGAACACCGGGGAGCTGTTTTTT. This translates into CASSQNRPNTGELFF.

This clonotype was counted between two and nine times. This chain connects TRBV10-1 to TRBJ1-1; 7 positions match TRBD1. This CDR3 has 13 residues. The germline V gene encodes CDR1 WNHNN and CDR2 SYGVQD (reference sequence). V trimming: 6 bases; J trimming: 3 bases; junction bases outside the gene matches: 4. Written as DNA, the CDR3 is TGCGCCAGCAGCGATACAGGGGACACTGAAGCTTTCTTT. As protein: CASSDTGDTEAFF.

With respect to this clonotype: A far larger clone is only one base removed, so a read error is likely. This chain connects TRBV5-1 to TRBJ2-7; a possible D gene is TRBD2 (6 bases). The CDR3 runs to 14 residues. Germline V gene sequence: CDR1 SGHRS, CDR2 YFSETQ. The CDR3 coding sequence is TGTGCCAGCAGCTTGTCGGGAGCCTACAATGAGCAGTACTTC. Translating gives CASSLSGAYNEQYF.

This clonotype is categorized as medium-sized (0.01 to 0.1%). The rearrangement links TRBV7-8 to TRBJ2-3; the match to TRBD2 covers 8 bases. J gave up 2 bases and V 5 bases, and 9 bases lay outside the gene matches. Germline V gene lookup returns CDR1 SGHVS and CDR2 FQNEAQ. This CDR3 has 16 residues. This CDR3 reads CASSLLSGGATDTQYF. The DNA for the CDR3 is TGTGCCAGCAGCCTACTCAGCGGGGGAGCCACAGATACGCAGTATTTT.

The chain joins TRBV5-4 to TRBJ2-7, with D perhaps matching TRBD2 (5 bases). The CDR3 is 14 amino acids. V was pared by 3 bases and J by 6 bases, with 16 bases between. Germline CDR1 SGHNT, CDR2 YYREEE (reference sequence). CDR3 sequence (DNA): TGTGCCAGCAGCTCCCCGGGAAGACGTGGCGAGCAGTACTTC. Its translation: CASSSPGRRGEQYF.